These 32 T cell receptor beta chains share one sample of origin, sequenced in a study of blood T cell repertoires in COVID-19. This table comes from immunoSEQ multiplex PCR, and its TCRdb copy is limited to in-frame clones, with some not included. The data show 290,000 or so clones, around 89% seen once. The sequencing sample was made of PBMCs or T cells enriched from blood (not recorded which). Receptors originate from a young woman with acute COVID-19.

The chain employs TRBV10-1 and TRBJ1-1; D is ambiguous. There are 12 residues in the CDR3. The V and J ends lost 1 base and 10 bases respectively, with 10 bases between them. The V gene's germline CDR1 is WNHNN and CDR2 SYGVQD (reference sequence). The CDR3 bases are TGCGCCAGCAGTGAGTGGGCAAGGCGAGCTTTCTTT. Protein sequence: CASSEWARRAFF.

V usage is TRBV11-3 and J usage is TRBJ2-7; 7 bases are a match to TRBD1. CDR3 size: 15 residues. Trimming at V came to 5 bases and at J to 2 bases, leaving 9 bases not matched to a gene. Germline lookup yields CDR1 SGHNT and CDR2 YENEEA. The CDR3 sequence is CASSPSTGFPYEQYF. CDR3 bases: TGTGCCAGCAGCCCCTCGACAGGGTTCCCCTACGAGCAGTACTTC.

CDR3 nucleotide sequence: TGTGCCAGCAGCTTAGAGAGTGGGACTAGCGACTACGAGCAGTACTTC. This encodes CASSLESGTSDYEQYF. J is TRBJ2-7 and V is TRBV13, with TRBD2 identical over 10 bases. The CDR3 is 16 residues long. CDR1 and CDR2 from the germline V gene are PRHDT and FYEKMQ (reference sequence). V lost 1 base, J lost 3 bases, and 6 bases stayed unmatched.

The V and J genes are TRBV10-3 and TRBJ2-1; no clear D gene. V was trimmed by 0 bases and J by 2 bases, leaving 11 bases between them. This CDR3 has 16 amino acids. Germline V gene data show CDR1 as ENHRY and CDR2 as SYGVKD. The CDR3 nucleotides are TGTGCCATCAGTGAGTCGGTGAGGCCACCCTACAATGAGCAGTTCTTC. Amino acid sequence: CAISESVRPPYNEQFF.

The CDR3: CASSFSSGFSTGELFF. The DNA for the CDR3 is TGTGCCAGCAGCTTCTCTAGCGGGTTCTCGACCGGGGAGCTGTTTTTT. V usage is TRBV7-9 and J usage is TRBJ2-2, with 8 bases identical to TRBD2. J lost 5 bases, V lost 3 bases, and 8 bases had no gene match. The CDR3 is 16 residues long. CDR1 is SEHNR and CDR2 is FQNEAQ in the germline V gene (reference sequence).

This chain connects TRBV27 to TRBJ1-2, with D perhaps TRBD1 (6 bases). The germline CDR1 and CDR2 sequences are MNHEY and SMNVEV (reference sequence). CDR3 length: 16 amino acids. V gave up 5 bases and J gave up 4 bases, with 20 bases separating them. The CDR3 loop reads CASSPQKQGPLYGYTF. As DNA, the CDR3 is TGTGCCAGCAGTCCGCAAAAACAGGGCCCGCTCTATGGCTACACCTTC.

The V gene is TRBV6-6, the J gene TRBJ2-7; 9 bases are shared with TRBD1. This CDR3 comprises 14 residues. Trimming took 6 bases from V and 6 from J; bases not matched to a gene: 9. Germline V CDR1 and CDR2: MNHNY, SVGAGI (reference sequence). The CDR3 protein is CASSSPGQGGEQYF. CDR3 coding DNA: TGTGCCAGCAGCTCACCGGGACAGGGAGGCGAGCAGTACTTC.

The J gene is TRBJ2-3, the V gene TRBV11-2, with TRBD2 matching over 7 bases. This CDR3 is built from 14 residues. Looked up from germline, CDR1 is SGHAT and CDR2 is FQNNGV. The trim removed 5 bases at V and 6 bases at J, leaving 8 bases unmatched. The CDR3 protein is CASSQRRGGDTQYF. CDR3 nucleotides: TGTGCCAGCAGCCAGAGGAGGGGAGGGGATACGCAGTATTTT.

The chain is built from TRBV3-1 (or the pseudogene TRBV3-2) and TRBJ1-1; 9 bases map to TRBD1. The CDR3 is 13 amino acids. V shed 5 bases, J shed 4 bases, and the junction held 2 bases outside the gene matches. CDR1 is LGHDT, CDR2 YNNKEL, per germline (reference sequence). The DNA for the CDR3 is TGTGCCAGCAGCGAGACAGGGGGCACTGAAGCTTTCTTT. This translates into CASSETGGTEAFF.

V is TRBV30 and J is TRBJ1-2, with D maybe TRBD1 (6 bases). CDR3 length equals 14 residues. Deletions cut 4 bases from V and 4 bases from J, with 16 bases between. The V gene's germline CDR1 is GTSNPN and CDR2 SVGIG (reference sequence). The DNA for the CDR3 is TGTGCCTGGACCACGGGGGGGGCCGGCTATGGCTACACCTTC. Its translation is CAWTTGGAGYGYTF.

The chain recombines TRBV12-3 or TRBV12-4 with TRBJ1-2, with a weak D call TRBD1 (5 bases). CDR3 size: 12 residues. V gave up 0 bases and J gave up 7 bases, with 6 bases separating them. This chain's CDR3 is CASSLADTGYTF. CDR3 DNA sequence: TGTGCCAGCAGTTTAGCGGACACTGGCTACACCTTC.

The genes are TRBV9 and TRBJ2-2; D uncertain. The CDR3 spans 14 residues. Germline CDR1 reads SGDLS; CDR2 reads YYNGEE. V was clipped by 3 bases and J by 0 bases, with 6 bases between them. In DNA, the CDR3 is TGTGCCAGCAGCGAACAGTCGAACACCGGGGAGCTGTTTTTT. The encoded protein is CASSEQSNTGELFF.

For the CDR3, the DNA is TGTGCCAGCAGTTTTCCGGGGGAGCGCACAGATACGCAGTATTTT. Translated, it gives CASSFPGERTDTQYF. J is TRBJ2-3 and V is TRBV28, with D maybe TRBD2 (6 bases). Between the trimmed V and J ends, which lost 3 bases and 1 base, there was a span of 11 bases. Germline V gene data show CDR1 as MDHEN and CDR2 as SYDVKM. There are 15 residues in the CDR3. Combining the CDR3 with reference TRBV28 and TRBJ2-3 gives the whole variable domain DVKVTQSSRYLVKRTGEKVFLECVQDMDHENMFWYRQDPGLGLRLIYFSYDVKMKEKGDIPEGYSVSREKKERFSLILESASTNQTSMYLCASSFPGERTDTQYFGPGTRLTVL.

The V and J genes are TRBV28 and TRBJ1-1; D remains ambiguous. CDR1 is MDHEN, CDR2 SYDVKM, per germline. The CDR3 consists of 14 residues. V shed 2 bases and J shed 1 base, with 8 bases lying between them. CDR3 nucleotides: TGTGCCAGCAGTTTAGAGCTCGGGAACACTGAAGCTTTCTTT. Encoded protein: CASSLELGNTEAFF.

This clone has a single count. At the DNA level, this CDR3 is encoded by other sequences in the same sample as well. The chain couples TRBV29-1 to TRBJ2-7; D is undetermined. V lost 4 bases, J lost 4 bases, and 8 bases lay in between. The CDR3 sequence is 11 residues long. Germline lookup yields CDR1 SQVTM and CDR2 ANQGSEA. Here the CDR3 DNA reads TGCAGCGTTGTCGCTGCGTACGAGCAGTACTTC. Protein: CSVVAAYEQYF.

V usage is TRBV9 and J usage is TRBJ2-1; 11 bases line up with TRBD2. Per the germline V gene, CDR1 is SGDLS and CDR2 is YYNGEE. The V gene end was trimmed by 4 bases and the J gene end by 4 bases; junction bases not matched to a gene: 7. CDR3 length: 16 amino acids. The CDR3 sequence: CASSPSLAGVYNEQFF. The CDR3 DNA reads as TGTGCCAGCAGCCCGTCACTAGCGGGAGTTTACAATGAGCAGTTCTTC. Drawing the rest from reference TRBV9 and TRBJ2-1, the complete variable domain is DSGVTQTPKHLITATGQRVTLRCSPRSGDLSVYWYQQSLDQGLQFLIQYYNGEERAKGNILERFSAQQFPDLHSELNLSSLELGDSALYFCASSPSLAGVYNEQFFGPGTRLTVL.

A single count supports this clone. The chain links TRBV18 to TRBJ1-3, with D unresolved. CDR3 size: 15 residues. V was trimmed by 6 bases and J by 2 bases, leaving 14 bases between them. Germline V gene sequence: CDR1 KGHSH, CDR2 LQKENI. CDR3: CASSQLRGPGNTIYF. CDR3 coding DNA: TGTGCCAGCTCTCAGCTTAGAGGGCCTGGAAACACCATATATTTT.

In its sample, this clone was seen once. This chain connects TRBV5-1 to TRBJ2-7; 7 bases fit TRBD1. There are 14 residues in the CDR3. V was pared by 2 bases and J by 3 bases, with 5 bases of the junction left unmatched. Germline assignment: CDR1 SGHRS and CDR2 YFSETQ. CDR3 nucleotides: TGCGCCAGCAGCTTTTCCCGGGACAGCTACGAGCAGTACTTC. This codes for CASSFSRDSYEQYF.

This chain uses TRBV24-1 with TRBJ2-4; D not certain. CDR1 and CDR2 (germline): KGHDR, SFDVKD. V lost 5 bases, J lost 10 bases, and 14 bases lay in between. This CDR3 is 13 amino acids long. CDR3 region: CATSAEGAEIQYF. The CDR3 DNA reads TGTGCCACCAGTGCCGAAGGCGCGGAGATTCAGTACTTC.

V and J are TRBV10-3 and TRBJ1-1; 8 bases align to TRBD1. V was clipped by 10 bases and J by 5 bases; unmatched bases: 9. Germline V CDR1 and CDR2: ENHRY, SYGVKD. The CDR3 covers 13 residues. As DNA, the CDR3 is TGTGCCACCGTAGGGACAGGTGAAACTGAAGCTTTCTTT. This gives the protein CATVGTGETEAFF.

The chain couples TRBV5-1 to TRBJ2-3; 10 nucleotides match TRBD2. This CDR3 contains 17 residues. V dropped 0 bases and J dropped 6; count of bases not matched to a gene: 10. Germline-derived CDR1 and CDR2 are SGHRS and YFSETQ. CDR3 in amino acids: CASSLDKSGRVEDTQYF. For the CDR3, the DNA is TGCGCCAGCAGCTTGGATAAAAGCGGGAGGGTGGAGGATACGCAGTATTTT.

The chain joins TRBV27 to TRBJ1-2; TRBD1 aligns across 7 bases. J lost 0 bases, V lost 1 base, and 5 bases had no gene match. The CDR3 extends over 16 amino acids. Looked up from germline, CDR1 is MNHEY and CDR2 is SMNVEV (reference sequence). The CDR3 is CASSLYPTGTNYGYTF. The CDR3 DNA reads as TGTGCCAGCAGTTTATACCCGACAGGGACTAACTATGGCTACACCTTC.

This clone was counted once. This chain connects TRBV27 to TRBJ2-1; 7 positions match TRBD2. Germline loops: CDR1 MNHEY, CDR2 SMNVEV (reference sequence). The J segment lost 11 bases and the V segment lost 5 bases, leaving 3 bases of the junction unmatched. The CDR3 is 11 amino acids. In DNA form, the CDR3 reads TGTGCCAGCAGTATGAGCGGGAAGCAGTTCTTC. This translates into CASSMSGKQFF.

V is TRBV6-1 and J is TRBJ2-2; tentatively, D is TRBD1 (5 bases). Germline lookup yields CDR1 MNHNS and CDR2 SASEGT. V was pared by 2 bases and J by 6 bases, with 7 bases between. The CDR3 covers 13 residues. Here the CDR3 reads CASSEQGPGELFF. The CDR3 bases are TGTGCCAGCAGTGAACAGGGTCCCGGGGAGCTGTTTTTT.

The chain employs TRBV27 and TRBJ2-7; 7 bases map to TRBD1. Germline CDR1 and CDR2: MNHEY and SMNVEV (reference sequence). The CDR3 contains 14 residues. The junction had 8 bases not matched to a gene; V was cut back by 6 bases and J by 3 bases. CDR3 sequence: CASSILDRYYEQYF. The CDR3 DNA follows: TGTGCCAGCAGCATTTTGGACAGGTACTACGAGCAGTACTTC.

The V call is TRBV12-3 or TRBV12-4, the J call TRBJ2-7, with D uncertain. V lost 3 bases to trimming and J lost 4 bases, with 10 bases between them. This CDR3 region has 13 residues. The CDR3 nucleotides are TGTGCCAGCAGTTTGGCAGGTCCTTACGAGCAGTACTTC. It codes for CASSLAGPYEQYF.

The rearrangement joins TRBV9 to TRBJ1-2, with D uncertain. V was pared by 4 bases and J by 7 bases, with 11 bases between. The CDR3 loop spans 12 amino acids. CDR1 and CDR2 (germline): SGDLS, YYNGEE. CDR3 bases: TGTGCCAGCAGCCATAAAAGAGGTGGCTACACCTTC. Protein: CASSHKRGGYTF.

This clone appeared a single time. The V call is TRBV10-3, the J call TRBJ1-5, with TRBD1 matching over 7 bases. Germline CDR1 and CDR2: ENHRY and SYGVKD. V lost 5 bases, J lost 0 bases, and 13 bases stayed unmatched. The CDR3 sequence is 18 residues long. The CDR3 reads CAISPTARGQSSNQPQHF. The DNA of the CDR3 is TGTGCCATCAGTCCAACGGCCCGGGGACAGTCTAGCAATCAGCCCCAGCATTTT.

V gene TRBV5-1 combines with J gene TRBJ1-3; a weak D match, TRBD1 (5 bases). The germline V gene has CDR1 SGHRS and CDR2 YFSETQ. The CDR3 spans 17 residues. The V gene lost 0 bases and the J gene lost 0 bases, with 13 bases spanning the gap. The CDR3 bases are TGCGCCAGCAGCTTGGAGGCAGGGTACTTCTCTGGAAACACCATATATTTT. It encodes CASSLEAGYFSGNTIYF.

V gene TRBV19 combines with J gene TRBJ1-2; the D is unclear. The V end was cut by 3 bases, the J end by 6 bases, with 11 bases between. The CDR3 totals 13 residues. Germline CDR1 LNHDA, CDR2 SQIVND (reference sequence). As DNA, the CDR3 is TGTGCCAGTAGTATCTCGACAACCCATGGCTACACCTTC. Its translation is CASSISTTHGYTF.

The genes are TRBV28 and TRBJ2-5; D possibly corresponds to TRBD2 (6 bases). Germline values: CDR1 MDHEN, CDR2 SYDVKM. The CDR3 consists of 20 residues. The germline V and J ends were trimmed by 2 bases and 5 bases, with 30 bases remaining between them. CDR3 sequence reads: CASSLENSGTITTRGETQYF. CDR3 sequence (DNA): TGTGCCAGCAGTTTAGAGAATAGCGGTACTATCACCACGCGGGGTGAGACCCAGTACTTC.

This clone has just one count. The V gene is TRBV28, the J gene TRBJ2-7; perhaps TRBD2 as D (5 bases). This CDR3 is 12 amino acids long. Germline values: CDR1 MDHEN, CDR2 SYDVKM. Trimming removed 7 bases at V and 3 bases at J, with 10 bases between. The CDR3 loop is CASTLGDYEQYF. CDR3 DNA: TGTGCCAGCACCCTCGGGGACTACGAGCAGTACTTC.